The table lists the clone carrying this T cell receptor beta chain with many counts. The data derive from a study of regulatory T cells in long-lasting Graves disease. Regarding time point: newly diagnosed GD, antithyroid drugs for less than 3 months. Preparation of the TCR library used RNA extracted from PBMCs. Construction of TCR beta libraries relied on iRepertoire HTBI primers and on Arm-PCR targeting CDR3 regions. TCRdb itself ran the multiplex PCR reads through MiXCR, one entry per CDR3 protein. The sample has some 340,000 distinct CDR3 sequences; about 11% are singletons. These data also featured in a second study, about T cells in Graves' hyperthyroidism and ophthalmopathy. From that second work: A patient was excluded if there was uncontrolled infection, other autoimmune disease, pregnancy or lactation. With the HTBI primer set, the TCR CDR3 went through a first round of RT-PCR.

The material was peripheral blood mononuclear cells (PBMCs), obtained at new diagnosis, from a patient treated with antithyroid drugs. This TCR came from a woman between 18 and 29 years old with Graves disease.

This chain's CDR3 is CSASPPVTDTQYF. The CDR3 region has the DNA TGCAGTGCTAGTCCGCCCGTCACAGATACGCAGTATTTT. The rearrangement uses TRBV20-1 and TRBJ2-3, with no clear D. Trimming stripped 3 bases from V and 2 bases from J, with 9 bases between. The CDR3 covers 13 residues. Germline V gives CDR1 DFQATT, CDR2 SNEGSKA (reference sequence).